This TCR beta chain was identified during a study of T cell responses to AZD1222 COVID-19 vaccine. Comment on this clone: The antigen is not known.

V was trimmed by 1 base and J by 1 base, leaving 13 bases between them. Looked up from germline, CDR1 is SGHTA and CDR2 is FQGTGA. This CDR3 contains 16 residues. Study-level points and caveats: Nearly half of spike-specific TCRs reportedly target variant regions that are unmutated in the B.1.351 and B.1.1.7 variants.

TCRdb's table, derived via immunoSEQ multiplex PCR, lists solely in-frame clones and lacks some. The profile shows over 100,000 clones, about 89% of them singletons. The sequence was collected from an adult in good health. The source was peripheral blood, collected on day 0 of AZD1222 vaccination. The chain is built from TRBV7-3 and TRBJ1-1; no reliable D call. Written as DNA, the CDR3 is TGTGCCAGCAGCTTAAGGTCCCCTGACAAGAACACTGAAGCTTTCTTT. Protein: CASSLRSPDKNTEAFF.